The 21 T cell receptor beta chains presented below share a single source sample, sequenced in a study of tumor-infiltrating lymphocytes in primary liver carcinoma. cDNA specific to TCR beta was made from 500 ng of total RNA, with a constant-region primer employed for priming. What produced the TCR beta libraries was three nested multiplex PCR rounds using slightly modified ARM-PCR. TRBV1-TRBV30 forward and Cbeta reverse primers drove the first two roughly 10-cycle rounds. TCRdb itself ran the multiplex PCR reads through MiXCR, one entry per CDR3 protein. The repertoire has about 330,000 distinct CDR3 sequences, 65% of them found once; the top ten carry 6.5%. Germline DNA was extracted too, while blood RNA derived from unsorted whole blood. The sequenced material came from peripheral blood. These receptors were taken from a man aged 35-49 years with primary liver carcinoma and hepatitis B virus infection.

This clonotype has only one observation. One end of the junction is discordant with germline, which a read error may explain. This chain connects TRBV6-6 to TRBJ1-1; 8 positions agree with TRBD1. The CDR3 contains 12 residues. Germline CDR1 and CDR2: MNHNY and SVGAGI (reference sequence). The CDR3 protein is CASNWGQAEAFF. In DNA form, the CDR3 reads TGTGCCAGCAACTGGGGACAGGCTGAAGCTTTTTTT.

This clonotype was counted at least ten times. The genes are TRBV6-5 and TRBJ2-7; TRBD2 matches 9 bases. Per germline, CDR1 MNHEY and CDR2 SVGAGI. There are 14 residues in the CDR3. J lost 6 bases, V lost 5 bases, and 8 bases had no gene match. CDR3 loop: CASSTPGLAGEQYF. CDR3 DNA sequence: TGTGCCAGCAGTACCCCGGGACTAGCAGGCGAGCAGTACTTC.

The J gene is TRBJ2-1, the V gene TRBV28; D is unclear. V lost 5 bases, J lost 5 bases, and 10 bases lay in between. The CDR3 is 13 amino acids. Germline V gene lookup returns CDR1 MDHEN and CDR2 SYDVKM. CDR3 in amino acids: CASSLRQNNEQFF. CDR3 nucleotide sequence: TGTGCCAGCAGTCTCAGACAAAACAATGAGCAGTTCTTC.

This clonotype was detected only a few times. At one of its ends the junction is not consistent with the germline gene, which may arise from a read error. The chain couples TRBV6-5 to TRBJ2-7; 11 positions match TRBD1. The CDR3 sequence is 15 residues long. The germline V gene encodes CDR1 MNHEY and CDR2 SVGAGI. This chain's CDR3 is CASSGTGGTPYEHYF. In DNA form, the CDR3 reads TGTGCCAGCAGCGGGACAGGGGGGACCCCCTACGAGCACTACTTC.

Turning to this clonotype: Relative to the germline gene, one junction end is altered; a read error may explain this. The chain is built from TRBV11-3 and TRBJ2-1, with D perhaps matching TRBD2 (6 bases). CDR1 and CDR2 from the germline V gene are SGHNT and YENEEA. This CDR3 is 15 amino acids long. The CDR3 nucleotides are TGTGCCAGTAGCTTAGCGGCCCCCGTTTACAATGAGCAGTTCTTC. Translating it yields CASSLAAPVYNEQFF.

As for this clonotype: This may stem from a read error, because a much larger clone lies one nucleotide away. CDR3 loop: CSVANLGRTDTQYF. DNA for the CDR3: TGCAGCGTTGCGAATTTAGGGAGGACAGATACGCAGTATTTT. The rearrangement uses TRBV29-1 and TRBJ2-3, with D maybe TRBD2 (6 bases). With 4 bases removed from V and 3 bases from J, the gap between germline ends came to 14 bases. The CDR3 loop spans 14 amino acids. Germline CDR1 and CDR2: SQVTM and ANQGSEA.

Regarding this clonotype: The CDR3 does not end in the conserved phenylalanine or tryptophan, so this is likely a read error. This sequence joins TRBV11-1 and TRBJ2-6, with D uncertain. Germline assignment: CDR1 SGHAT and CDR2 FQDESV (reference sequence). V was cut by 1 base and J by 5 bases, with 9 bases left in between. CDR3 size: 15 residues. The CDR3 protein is CASSLDRFRANVLTS. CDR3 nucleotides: TGTGCCAGCAGCTTAGACCGGTTTAGGGCCAACGTCCTGACTTCC.

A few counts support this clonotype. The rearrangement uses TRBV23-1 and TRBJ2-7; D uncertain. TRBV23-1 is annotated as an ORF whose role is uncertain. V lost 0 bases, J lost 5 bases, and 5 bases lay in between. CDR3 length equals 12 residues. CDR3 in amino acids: CASSQSVNEQYF. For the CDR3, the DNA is TGCGCCAGCAGTCAATCGGTGAACGAGCAGTACTTC.

CDR3 protein: CDCLESEAFF. CDR3 bases: TGCGACTGCTTAGAGTCTGAAGCTTTCTTT. The rearrangement links TRBV29-1 to TRBJ1-1, with D uncertain. CDR1 is SQVTM, CDR2 ANQGSEA, per germline. This CDR3 is 10 amino acids long. Using reference TRBV29-1 and TRBJ1-1 for the parts outside the CDR3, the full variable domain is SAVISQKPSRDICQRGTSLTIQCQVDSQVTMMFWYRQQPGQSLTLIATANQGSEATYESGFVIDKFPISRPNLTFSTLTVSNMSPEDSSIYLCDCLESEAFFGQGTRLTVV.

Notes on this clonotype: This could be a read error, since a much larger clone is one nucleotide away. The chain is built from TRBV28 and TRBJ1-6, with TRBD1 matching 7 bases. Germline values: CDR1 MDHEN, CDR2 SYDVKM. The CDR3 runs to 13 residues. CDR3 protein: CASIKDRNLPLHF. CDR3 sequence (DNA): TGTGCCAGCATCAAGGACAGGAATTTACCCCTCCACTTT.

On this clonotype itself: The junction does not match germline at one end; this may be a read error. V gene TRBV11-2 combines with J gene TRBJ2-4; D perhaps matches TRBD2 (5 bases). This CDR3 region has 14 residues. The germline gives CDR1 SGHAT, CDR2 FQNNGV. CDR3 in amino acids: CASSYRLAKSIQYF. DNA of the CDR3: TGTGCCAGCAGCTACCGCCTAGCCAAAAGCATTCAGTACTTC. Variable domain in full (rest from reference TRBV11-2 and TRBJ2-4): EAGVAQSPRYKIIEKRQSVAFWCNPISGHATLYWYQQILGQGPKLLIQFQNNGVVDDSQLPKDRFSAERLKGVDSTLKIQPAKLEDSAVYLCASSYRLAKSIQYFGAGTRLSVL.

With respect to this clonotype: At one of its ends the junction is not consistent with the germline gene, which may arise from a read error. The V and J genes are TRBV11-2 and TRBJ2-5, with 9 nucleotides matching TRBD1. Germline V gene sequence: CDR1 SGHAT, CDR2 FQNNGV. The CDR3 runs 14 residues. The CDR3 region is CTSSLDRGKEAQYF. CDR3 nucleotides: TGTACCAGCAGCCTGGACAGGGGAAAAGAGGCCCAGTACTTC.

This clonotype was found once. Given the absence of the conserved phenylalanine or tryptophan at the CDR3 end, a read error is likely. The CDR3 region has the DNA TGCGCCACCGGACAGGTCGAAGAGCAGTACATC. Translated, it gives CATGQVEEQYI. The gene calls are TRBV10-2 and TRBJ2-7; 7 nucleotides match TRBD1. V trimming: 10 bases; J trimming: 7 bases; junction bases outside the gene matches: 7. The length of the CDR3 is 11 residues. Germline loops: CDR1 WSHSY, CDR2 SAAADI.

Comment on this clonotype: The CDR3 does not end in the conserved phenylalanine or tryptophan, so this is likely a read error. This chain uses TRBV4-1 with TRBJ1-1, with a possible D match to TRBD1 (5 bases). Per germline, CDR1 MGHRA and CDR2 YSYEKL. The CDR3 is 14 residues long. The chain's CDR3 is CAGSQDRVGGVAFL. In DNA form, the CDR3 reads TGCGCCGGCAGCCAAGATAGGGTAGGAGGGGTCGCTTTCCTT.

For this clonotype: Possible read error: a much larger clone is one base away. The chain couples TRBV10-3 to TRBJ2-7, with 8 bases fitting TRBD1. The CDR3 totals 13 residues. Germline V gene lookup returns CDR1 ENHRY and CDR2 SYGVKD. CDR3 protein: CAFSEDRDYEQYF. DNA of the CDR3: TGTGCCTTCAGTGAGGACAGGGACTACGAGCAGTACTTC.

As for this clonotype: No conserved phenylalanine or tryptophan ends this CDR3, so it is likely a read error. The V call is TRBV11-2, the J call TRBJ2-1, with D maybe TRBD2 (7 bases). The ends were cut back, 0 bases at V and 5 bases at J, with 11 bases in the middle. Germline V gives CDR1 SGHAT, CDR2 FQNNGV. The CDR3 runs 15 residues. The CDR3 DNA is TGTGCCAGCAGCTTAGAAGGCGGGGGCAACAATGAGCAGTTCTAC. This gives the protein CASSLEGGGNNEQFY.

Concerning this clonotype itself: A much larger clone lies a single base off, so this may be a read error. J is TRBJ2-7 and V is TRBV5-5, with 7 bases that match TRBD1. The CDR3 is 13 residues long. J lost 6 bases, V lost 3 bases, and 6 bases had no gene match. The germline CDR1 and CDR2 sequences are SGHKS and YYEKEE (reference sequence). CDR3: CASSSLTGCEQYF. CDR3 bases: TGTGCCAGCAGCTCTCTGACAGGGTGCGAGCAGTACTTC.

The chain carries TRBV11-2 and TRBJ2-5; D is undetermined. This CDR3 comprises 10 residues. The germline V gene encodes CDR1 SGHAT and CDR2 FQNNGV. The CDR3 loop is CVGATETQYF. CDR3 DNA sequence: TGTGTCGGCGCCACGGAGACCCAGTACTTC.

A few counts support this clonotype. The CDR3 loop is CSVEITGAGELFF. The CDR3 DNA sequence: TGCAGCGTTGAGATAACAGGGGCCGGGGAGCTGTTTTTT. The V call is TRBV29-1, the J call TRBJ2-2, with 7 bases identical to TRBD1. The V gene end was trimmed by 3 bases and the J gene end by 6 bases; junction bases not matched to a gene: 4. The CDR3 is made up of 13 amino acids. The V gene's germline CDR1 is SQVTM and CDR2 ANQGSEA.

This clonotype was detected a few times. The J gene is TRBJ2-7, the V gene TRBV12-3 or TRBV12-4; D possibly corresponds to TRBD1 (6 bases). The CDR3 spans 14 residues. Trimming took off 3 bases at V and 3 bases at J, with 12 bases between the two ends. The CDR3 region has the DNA TGTGCCAGCAGTTTGGGGGCAGCAAGCTACGAGCAGTACTTC. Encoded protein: CASSLGAASYEQYF.

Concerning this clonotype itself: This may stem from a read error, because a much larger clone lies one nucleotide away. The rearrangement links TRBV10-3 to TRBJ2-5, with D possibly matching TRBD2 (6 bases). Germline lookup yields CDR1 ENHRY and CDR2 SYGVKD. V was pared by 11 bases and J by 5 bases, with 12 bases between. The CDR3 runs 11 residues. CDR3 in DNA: TGTGCCGCCGGGGGTGTGGAGACCCAGTACTTC. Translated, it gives CAAGGVETQYF.